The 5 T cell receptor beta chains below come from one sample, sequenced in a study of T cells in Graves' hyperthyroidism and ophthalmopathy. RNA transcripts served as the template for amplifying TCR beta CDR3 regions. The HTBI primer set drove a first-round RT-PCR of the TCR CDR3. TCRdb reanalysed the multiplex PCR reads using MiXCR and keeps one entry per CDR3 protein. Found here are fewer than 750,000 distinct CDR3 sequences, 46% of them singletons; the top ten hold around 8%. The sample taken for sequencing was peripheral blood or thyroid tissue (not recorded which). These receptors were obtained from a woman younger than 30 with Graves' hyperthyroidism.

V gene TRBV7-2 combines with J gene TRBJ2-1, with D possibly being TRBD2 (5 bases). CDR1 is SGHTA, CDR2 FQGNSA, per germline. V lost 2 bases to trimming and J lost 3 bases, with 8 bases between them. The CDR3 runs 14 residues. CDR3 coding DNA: TGTGCCAGCAGCTTACTAGGGAGCTACAATGAGCAGTTCTTC. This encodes CASSLLGSYNEQFF. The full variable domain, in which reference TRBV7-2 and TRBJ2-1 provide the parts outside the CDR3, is GAGVSQSPSNKVTEKGKDVELRCDPISGHTALYWYRQSLGQGLEFLIYFQGNSAPDKSGLPSDRFSAERTGGSVSTLTIQRTQQEDSAVYLCASSLLGSYNEQFFGPGTRLTVL.

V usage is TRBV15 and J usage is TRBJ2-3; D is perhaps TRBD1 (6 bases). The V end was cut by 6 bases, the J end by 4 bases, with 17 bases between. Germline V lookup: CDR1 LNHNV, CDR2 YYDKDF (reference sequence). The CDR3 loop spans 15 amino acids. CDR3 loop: CATSVGSRGSDTQYF. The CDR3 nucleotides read TGTGCCACCAGTGTCGGATCCAGGGGCTCAGATACGCAGTATTTT.

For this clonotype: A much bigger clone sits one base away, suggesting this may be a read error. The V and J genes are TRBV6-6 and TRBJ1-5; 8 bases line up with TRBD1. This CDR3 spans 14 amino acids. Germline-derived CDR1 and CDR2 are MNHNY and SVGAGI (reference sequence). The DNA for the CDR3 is TGTGCCAGCAGAGGGACAGGCTGGAATCAGTCCCAGCATTTT. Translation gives CASRGTGWNQSQHF.

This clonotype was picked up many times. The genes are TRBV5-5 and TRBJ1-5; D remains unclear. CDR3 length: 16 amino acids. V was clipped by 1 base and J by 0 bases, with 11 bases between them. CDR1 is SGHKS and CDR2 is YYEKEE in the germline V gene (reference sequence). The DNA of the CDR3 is TGTGCCAGCAGCTTGATGAGAGAAATTAGCAATCAGCCCCAGCATTTT. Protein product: CASSLMREISNQPQHF. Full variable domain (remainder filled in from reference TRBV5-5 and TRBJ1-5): DAGVTQSPTHLIKTRGQQVTLRCSPISGHKSVSWYQQVLGQGPQFIFQYYEKEERGRGNFPDRFSARQFPNYSSELNVNALLLGDSALYLCASSLMREISNQPQHFGDGTRLSIL.

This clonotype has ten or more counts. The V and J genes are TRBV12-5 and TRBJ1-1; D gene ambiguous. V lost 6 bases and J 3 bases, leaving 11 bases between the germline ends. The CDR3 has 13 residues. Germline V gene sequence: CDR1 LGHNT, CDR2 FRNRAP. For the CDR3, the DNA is TGTGCTAGTGGCAAGGGTTTGGACACTGAAGCTTTCTTT. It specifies CASGKGLDTEAFF.